Presented here are 3 T cell receptor beta chains from one specimen sequenced in a study of neoadjuvant anti-PD-1 for oral cavity cancer. The assay was immunoSEQ multiplex PCR, and TCRdb's table has in-frame clones only and misses some. The sample includes some 14,000 clones, over 60% of them seen just once. The sequencing here drew on PBMCs, taken before nivolumab (anti-PD-1) treatment. The receptors come from a person aged 40 to 85 with oral cavity squamous cell carcinoma.

The chain carries TRBV5-1 and TRBJ1-1; D uncertain. V gave up 1 base and J gave up 0 bases, with 10 bases separating them. CDR1 and CDR2 (germline): SGHRS, YFSETQ. The CDR3 runs 15 residues. The CDR3 region is CASSLTQVMNTEAFF. The CDR3 DNA follows: TGCGCCAGCAGCTTGACGCAGGTGATGAACACTGAAGCTTTCTTT.

V is TRBV7-9 and J is TRBJ1-3; D remains unclear. The CDR3 length is 14 residues. Between the trimmed V and J ends, which lost 3 bases and 0 bases, there was a span of 6 bases. In germline, CDR1 is SEHNR, CDR2 FQNEAQ (reference sequence). In DNA form, the CDR3 reads TGTGCCAGCAGCTTGAGCCACTCTGGAAACACCATATATTTT. Its protein product is CASSLSHSGNTIYF.

This rearrangement joins TRBV2 to TRBJ1-2, with TRBD1 identical over 7 bases. Germline CDR1 is SNHLY and CDR2 is FYNNEI. The CDR3 totals 13 residues. V was clipped by 5 bases and J by 2 bases; unmatched bases: 2. Written as DNA, the CDR3 is TGTGCCAGCAGTCCGGGACAGAACTATGGCTACACCTTC. Translating gives CASSPGQNYGYTF. The full variable domain, rest sourced from reference TRBV2 and TRBJ1-2, is EPEVTQTPSHQVTQMGQEVILRCVPISNHLYFYWYRQILGQKVEFLVSFYNNEISEKSEIFDDQFSVERPDGSNFTLKIRSTKLEDSAMYFCASSPGQNYGYTFGSGTRLTVV.